The 19 T cell receptor beta chains below were found in one sample sequenced in a study of spatial heterogeneity in lung cancer (dated by TCRdb to about 2019). The meaning of the sample's time point label: sample taken at primary tumor resection. Receptor amplification or capture employed 5' RACE. These reads were obtained on a NextSeq 500. TCRdb applied fastp at Q25 and MiXCR to the public reads, then kept only in-frame beta chains. CDR3 protein sequences are deduplicated, and each keeps its most common genes and DNA. This sample lists about 940 distinct CDR3 sequences; roughly 33% were detected once. Around 22% of the sample belongs to the ten largest clones. The antigens for these receptors are not known. Summary of the overall study and its limitations: The number of expanded intratumoral alpha and beta TCRs correlated with the tumor nonsynonymous mutation count.

Sequencing was performed on lung tumor tissue, taken at surgery. The receptors derive from a male donor with early-stage non-small cell lung cancer.

This clonotype was observed a handful of times. CDR3 loop: CSIRGLAGAAEFF. DNA for the CDR3: TGCAGTATACGGGGACTAGCGGGGGCCGCCGAGTTCTTC. The genes are TRBV20-1 and TRBJ2-1; the match to TRBD2 covers 14 bases. Trimming took 8 bases from V and 14 from J; bases not matched to a gene: 11. The CDR3 consists of 13 residues. CDR1 and CDR2 from the germline V gene are DFQATT and SNEGSKA (reference sequence).

J is TRBJ2-7 and V is TRBV5-6, with 7 bases identical to TRBD2. CDR3 length: 14 amino acids. The V segment lost 4 bases and the J segment 2 bases; nucleotides outside the gene matches: 6. Germline-derived CDR1 and CDR2 are SGHDT and YYEEEE. CDR3 loop: CASSGAGDPYEQYF. CDR3 bases: TGTGCCAGCAGCGGGGCGGGGGACCCCTACGAGCAGTACTTC.

By share, this clonotype ranks as large. This chain uses TRBV10-1 with TRBJ2-7; TRBD1 matches at 9 bases. With V trimmed by 3 bases and J by 5 bases, 5 bases remained unmatched. There are 14 residues in the CDR3. Germline CDR1 reads WNHNN; CDR2 reads SYGVQD (reference sequence). The CDR3 DNA is TGCGCCAGCAGTGAACTGGGACAGGGCGACGAGCAGTACTTC. Amino acids: CASSELGQGDEQYF.

This chain links TRBV3-1 with TRBJ1-2; D gene uncertain. CDR3 length: 14 residues. The V end lost 1 base, the J end lost 2 bases, and 8 bases lay between the germline ends. Germline CDR1 and CDR2: LGHDT and YNNKEL (reference sequence). CDR3 bases: TGTGCCAGCAGCCAAGGTTTTCAGAACTATGGCTACACCTTC. This gives the protein CASSQGFQNYGYTF. The variable domain in full, with the rest retrieved from reference TRBV3-1 and TRBJ1-2, is DTAVSQTPKYLVTQMGNDKSIKCEQNLGHDTMYWYKQDSKKFLKIMFSYNNKELIINETVPNRFSPKSPDKAHLNLHINSLELGDSAVYFCASSQGFQNYGYTFGSGTRLTVV.

Relative to its sample, this clonotype is medium-sized. CDR3 sequence reads: CASSGTGMTEAFF. As DNA, the CDR3 is TGTGCCAGCAGCGGGACAGGGATGACTGAAGCTTTCTTT. The V call is TRBV9, the J call TRBJ1-1; 8 bases match TRBD1. The germline CDR1 and CDR2 sequences are SGDLS and YYNGEE. This CDR3 has 13 amino acids. The J segment lost 5 bases and the V segment lost 3 bases, leaving 3 bases of the junction unmatched.

The chain recombines TRBV29-1 with TRBJ2-3; D is unresolved. There are 12 residues in the CDR3. CDR1 and CDR2 (germline): SQVTM, ANQGSEA. V was cut by 7 bases and J by 2 bases, with 10 bases left in between. CDR3 sequence: CSAAGFTDTQYF. CDR3 sequence (DNA): TGCAGCGCCGCAGGTTTCACAGATACGCAGTATTTT.

Sample share makes this clonotype medium-sized. The chain combines TRBV11-3 with TRBJ2-3; D is unresolved. V was trimmed by 5 bases and J by 2 bases, leaving 11 bases between them. Looked up from germline, CDR1 is SGHNT and CDR2 is YENEEA. The CDR3 is 14 amino acids. As DNA, the CDR3 is TGTGCCAGCAGCGCTCAGGTACACACAGATACGCAGTATTTT. Its translation: CASSAQVHTDTQYF. Full variable domain (outside the CDR3, taken from reference TRBV11-3 and TRBJ2-3): EAGVVQSPRYKIIEKKQPVAFWCNPISGHNTLYWYLQNLGQGPELLIRYENEEAVDDSQLPKDRFSAERLKGVDSTLKIQPAELGDSAVYLCASSAQVHTDTQYFGPGTRLTVL.

In its sample, this clonotype ranks as large. The chain combines TRBV2 with TRBJ1-1; D remains ambiguous. Germline CDR1 is SNHLY and CDR2 is FYNNEI. V lost 6 bases and J 2 bases, leaving 10 bases between the germline ends. The CDR3 totals 13 residues. The CDR3 is CASSIDTNTEAFF. The CDR3 bases are TGTGCCAGCAGCATAGACACCAACACTGAAGCTTTCTTT.

The rearrangement links TRBV19 to TRBJ2-2; D not certain. Looked up from germline, CDR1 is LNHDA and CDR2 is SQIVND (reference sequence). This CDR3 spans 12 amino acids. With 1 base removed from V and 6 bases from J, the gap between germline ends came to 3 bases. CDR3 sequence (DNA): TGTGCCAGTAGTATAGCCCCCGGGGAGCTGTTTTTT. Its translation is CASSIAPGELFF.

In its sample, this clonotype ranks as large. The chain carries TRBV20-1 and TRBJ2-7; D possibly corresponds to TRBD1 (6 bases). The CDR3 contains 12 residues. CDR1 is DFQATT and CDR2 is SNEGSKA in the germline V gene (reference sequence). Trimming left V 6 bases short and J 2 bases short, with 11 bases between. CDR3 in amino acids: CSAGDRPYEQYF. CDR3 bases: TGCAGTGCGGGTGACAGGCCCTACGAGCAGTACTTC.

The V gene is TRBV28, the J gene TRBJ2-2; 7 nucleotides agree with TRBD1. The CDR3 spans 16 residues. V was clipped by 5 bases and J by 4 bases; unmatched bases: 10. CDR1 and CDR2 (germline): MDHEN, SYDVKM. The CDR3 bases are TGTGCCAGCAGTCAAACTAGGACAGGAGGCACCGGGGAGCTGTTTTTT. Its translation is CASSQTRTGGTGELFF.

Relative to its sample, this clonotype is medium-sized. This rearrangement joins TRBV12-3 or TRBV12-4 to TRBJ2-5, with TRBD1 matching over 10 bases. Germline trimming cut 6 bases from V and 5 bases from J; bases unmatched to any gene: 3. This CDR3 is built from 13 residues. The DNA for the CDR3 is TGTGCCAGCAGGACAGGGGGCGCGGAGACCCAGTACTTC. It translates to CASRTGGAETQYF.

This sequence joins TRBV7-8 and TRBJ1-1; a weak D match, TRBD1 (5 bases). The V end was cut by 1 base, the J end by 0 bases, with 6 bases between. The CDR3 contains 14 residues. The germline gives CDR1 SGHVS, CDR2 FQNEAQ. The CDR3 sequence is CASSLGGLNTEAFF. The CDR3, as DNA: TGTGCCAGCAGCTTAGGGGGACTGAACACTGAAGCTTTCTTT.

The genes are TRBV14 and TRBJ2-2, with unresolved D. Trimming removed 5 bases at V and 5 bases at J, with 3 bases between. The CDR3 consists of 11 residues. Germline CDR1 SGHDN, CDR2 FVKESK. CDR3 loop: CASSNTGELFF. The CDR3 DNA reads TGTGCCAGCAGCAATACCGGGGAGCTGTTTTTT.

This chain links TRBV7-9 with TRBJ2-2, with D possibly being TRBD1 (5 bases). Trimming took 3 bases from V and 7 from J, leaving 21 bases between them. From germline, CDR1 is SEHNR and CDR2 FQNEAQ (reference sequence). The CDR3 extends over 17 amino acids. The CDR3 sequence is CASSLYYGAVTYGELFF. The CDR3 DNA is TGTGCCAGCAGCTTGTATTATGGGGCAGTCACTTACGGGGAGCTGTTTTTT. Filled out from reference TRBV7-9 and TRBJ2-2, the complete variable domain reads DTGVSQNPRHKITKRGQNVTFRCDPISEHNRLYWYRQTLGQGPEFLTYFQNEAQLEKSRLLSDRFSAERPKGSFSTLEIQRTEQGDSAMYLCASSLYYGAVTYGELFFGEGSRLTVL.

This chain links TRBV6-6 with TRBJ2-7, with 7 positions matching TRBD1. Trimming removed 0 bases from V and 0 bases from J; junction bases left unmatched: 8. Germline values: CDR1 MNHNY, CDR2 SVGAGI (reference sequence). The CDR3 is 17 amino acids. The CDR3 bases are TGTGCCAGCAGTTACTCGCCTTGGGACAGTTCCTCCTACGAGCAGTACTTC. It yields the protein CASSYSPWDSSSYEQYF.

DNA of the CDR3: TGTGCCAGCAGCCAAGGAGTTGGGGCTAACTATGGCTACACCTTC. Translation gives CASSQGVGANYGYTF. The chain couples TRBV3-1 to TRBJ1-2, with D unresolved. Deletions cut 1 base from V and 0 bases from J, with 9 bases between. Germline values: CDR1 LGHDT, CDR2 YNNKEL (reference sequence). The CDR3 is 15 amino acids.

By its share, this clonotype is medium-sized. The CDR3, as DNA: TGTGCCACCAGTGCGGGCGGCCCGCGAACCCAGTACTTC. Protein: CATSAGGPRTQYF. The chain has TRBV24-1 and TRBJ2-5, with unresolved D. V was pared by 5 bases and J by 8 bases, with 14 bases between. Germline V gives CDR1 KGHDR, CDR2 SFDVKD. CDR3 size: 13 residues.

A few counts support this clonotype. The gene calls are TRBV30 and TRBJ1-1; TRBD1 is a possible D gene (6 bases). V shed 4 bases and J shed 11 bases, with 14 bases lying between them. This CDR3 has 11 residues. Germline assignment: CDR1 GTSNPN and CDR2 SVGIG (reference sequence). This CDR3 reads CAWTAWGAAFF. CDR3 nucleotide sequence: TGTGCCTGGACCGCCTGGGGGGCTGCTTTCTTT.